One and the same sample provided the 25 T cell receptor beta chains below, sequenced in a study of shared clonotypes between healthy human individuals. Assay used: immunoSEQ multiplex PCR; TCRdb lists only in-frame clones, some missing. The sample includes 2 million to 2.5 million clones, under 95% of them seen just once. Sequencing was carried out using naive CD4+ T cells from PBMCs. Subset in this sample: CD45RA+ positively selected. These receptors were taken from a man aged 18 to 29 in good health. Some clones in this sample may be carry-over from other donors' samples.

V usage is TRBV5-4 and J usage is TRBJ2-2; 14 bases are shared with TRBD2. The CDR3 spans 17 residues. Germline CDR1 SGHNT, CDR2 YYREEE (reference sequence). V trimming: 4 bases; J trimming: 6 bases; junction bases outside the gene matches: 8. The CDR3 protein is CASSASMTSGRAGELFF. CDR3 nucleotides: TGTGCCAGCAGCGCTTCGATGACTAGCGGGAGGGCCGGGGAGCTGTTTTTT.

This rearrangement joins TRBV5-1 to TRBJ2-3, with 7 nucleotides matching TRBD2. The V segment lost 4 bases and the J segment 0 bases; nucleotides outside the gene matches: 8. The germline V gene has CDR1 SGHRS and CDR2 YFSETQ. CDR3 length: 16 residues. The CDR3 protein is CASSPRRGTSTDTQYF. The CDR3 DNA is TGCGCCAGCAGCCCCAGGCGGGGGACTAGCACAGATACGCAGTATTTT.

The chain joins TRBV28 to TRBJ2-7; perhaps TRBD1 as D (6 bases). The V end was cut by 5 bases, the J end by 2 bases, with 16 bases between. The CDR3 covers 15 residues. Germline loops: CDR1 MDHEN, CDR2 SYDVKM. The CDR3 here is CASSPRTATPYEQYF. The CDR3 region has the DNA TGTGCCAGCAGTCCCCGGACAGCTACTCCCTACGAGCAGTACTTC.

This chain links TRBV29-1 with TRBJ2-2; D remains ambiguous. Germline V gene lookup returns CDR1 SQVTM and CDR2 ANQGSEA. The ends were cut back, 3 bases at V and 4 bases at J, with 3 bases in the middle. The CDR3 is 11 residues long. The CDR3 spells CSVDSTGELFF. DNA of the CDR3: TGCAGCGTTGATTCCACCGGGGAGCTGTTTTTT.

The genes are TRBV18 and TRBJ1-4, with a weak D call TRBD1 (5 bases). V dropped 5 bases and J dropped 6 bases, with 16 bases sitting between them. The CDR3 contains 15 residues. Germline values: CDR1 KGHSH, CDR2 LQKENI. CDR3 loop: CASSALLGTDEKLFF. Here the CDR3 DNA reads TGTGCCAGCTCAGCACTCCTCGGGACGGATGAAAAACTGTTTTTT.

V gene TRBV5-1 combines with J gene TRBJ1-2; 9 nucleotides align to TRBD1. Germline CDR1 reads SGHRS; CDR2 reads YFSETQ. CDR3 length equals 16 residues. The junction had 13 bases not matched to a gene; V was cut back by 2 bases and J by 8 bases. The CDR3 nucleotides are TGCGCCAGCAGCTTAACAGCCGGGACAGGGCTCGGCGGCTACACCTTC. Residues: CASSLTAGTGLGGYTF.

The chain couples TRBV12-5 to TRBJ2-1; D is unclear. Germline V CDR1 and CDR2: LGHNT, FRNRAP. This CDR3 has 12 residues. With 6 bases removed from V and 1 base from J, the gap between germline ends came to 4 bases. CDR3 DNA: TGTGCTAGTGGAGGGTCCTACAATGAGCAGTTCTTC. Its translation: CASGGSYNEQFF. The entire variable domain, with the rest obtained from reference TRBV12-5 and TRBJ2-1, is as follows: DARVTQTPRHKVTEMGQEVTMRCQPILGHNTVFWYRQTMMQGLELLAYFRNRAPLDDSGMPKDRFSAEMPDATLATLKIQPSEPRDSAVYFCASGGSYNEQFFGPGTRLTVL.

The genes are TRBV7-3 and TRBJ2-7; D gene unclear. The CDR3 runs to 13 residues. Trimming pared 5 bases from V and 4 bases from J, leaving 12 bases between. Germline V CDR1 and CDR2: SGHTA, FQGTGA. The CDR3 sequence: CASSPRPNYEQYF. The CDR3 coding sequence is TGTGCCAGCAGCCCCCGGCCCAATTACGAGCAGTACTTC.

Concerning this clone itself: The same CDR3 arises from other DNA sequences in this sample as well. The CDR3 loop reads CASSDQGVSYEQYF. CDR3 DNA sequence: TGTGCCAGCAGTGATCAGGGGGTCTCCTACGAGCAGTACTTC. V gene TRBV2 combines with J gene TRBJ2-7, with TRBD1 matching over 7 bases. The germline CDR1 and CDR2 sequences are SNHLY and FYNNEI. CDR3 length: 14 amino acids. J was trimmed by 0 bases and V by 3 bases; bases with no gene match: 2. Full variable domain (remainder filled in from reference TRBV2 and TRBJ2-7): EPEVTQTPSHQVTQMGQEVILRCVPISNHLYFYWYRQILGQKVEFLVSFYNNEISEKSEIFDDQFSVERPDGSNFTLKIRSTKLEDSAMYFCASSDQGVSYEQYFGPGTRLTVT.

This chain uses TRBV19 with TRBJ2-3, with D perhaps matching TRBD2 (7 bases). The CDR3 runs 16 residues. The V gene's germline CDR1 is LNHDA and CDR2 SQIVND (reference sequence). Deletions cut 1 base from V and 5 bases from J, with 16 bases between. The CDR3 nucleotides read TGTGCCAGTAGTATAGGACGGGGGGCTGGTGGAGATACGCAGTATTTT. It codes for CASSIGRGAGGDTQYF.

The CDR3 protein is CASSLGGAGGFVNEQYF. In DNA, the CDR3 is TGCGCCAGCAGCTTGGGTGGGGCAGGGGGCTTTGTGAACGAGCAGTACTTC. The chain carries TRBV5-1 and TRBJ2-7; the match to TRBD1 covers 8 bases. The CDR3 contains 17 residues. In germline, CDR1 is SGHRS, CDR2 YFSETQ. V lost 0 bases and J lost 5; bases outside the gene matches: 13.

The chain employs TRBV29-1 and TRBJ2-5; TRBD2 matches at 12 bases. The V and J ends lost 2 bases and 5 bases, in that order; junction bases with no gene match: 12. The CDR3 length is 17 residues. The germline V gene encodes CDR1 SQVTM and CDR2 ANQGSEA. The CDR3 loop reads CSVENIRTSGTDETQYF. The CDR3 bases are TGCAGCGTTGAAAATATAAGGACTAGCGGGACCGACGAGACCCAGTACTTC.

CDR3 nucleotide sequence: TGCGCCAGCAGCCGGGACATCGGGGGGCCCCAGCATTTT. Its translation: CASSRDIGGPQHF. This rearrangement joins TRBV4-3 to TRBJ1-5, with D maybe TRBD1 (6 bases). Germline loops: CDR1 LGHNA, CDR2 YSLEER. The V end lost 4 bases, the J end lost 9 bases, and 13 bases lay between the germline ends. The CDR3 consists of 13 residues.

The rearrangement joins TRBV27 to TRBJ1-5; 8 bases are a match to TRBD1. The V segment lost 1 base and the J segment 7 bases; nucleotides outside the gene matches: 12. Germline values: CDR1 MNHEY, CDR2 SMNVEV (reference sequence). The CDR3 sequence is 17 residues long. This CDR3 reads CASSLFGQGGSQQPQHF. CDR3 sequence (DNA): TGTGCCAGCAGTTTATTCGGACAGGGAGGTAGCCAACAGCCCCAGCATTTT.

On this clone: Within the sample, other DNA sequences also encode this same CDR3. V gene TRBV6-5 combines with J gene TRBJ2-3; D not resolved. The germline CDR1 and CDR2 sequences are MNHEY and SVGAGI. The CDR3 runs to 14 residues. V lost 0 bases and J lost 0, with 4 bases in between. CDR3 nucleotides: TGTGCCAGCAGTTACTCCTCTAGCACAGATACGCAGTATTTT. Amino acid sequence: CASSYSSSTDTQYF.

V usage is TRBV9 and J usage is TRBJ2-5, with 7 positions matching TRBD2. V lost 4 bases to trimming and J lost 3 bases; unmatched junction nucleotides: 3. CDR3 length: 13 residues. CDR1 and CDR2 from the germline V gene are SGDLS and YYNGEE. CDR3 coding DNA: TGTGCCAGCAGCCCAAGCGGGAAAGAGACCCAGTACTTC. This sequence encodes CASSPSGKETQYF. The full variable domain, completed using reference TRBV9 and TRBJ2-5, is DSGVTQTPKHLITATGQRVTLRCSPRSGDLSVYWYQQSLDQGLQFLIQYYNGEERAKGNILERFSAQQFPDLHSELNLSSLELGDSALYFCASSPSGKETQYFGPGTRLLVL.

The chain carries TRBV19 and TRBJ2-1, with 8 bases lining up with TRBD2. V lost 4 bases to trimming and J lost 7 bases; unmatched junction nucleotides: 9. This CDR3 region has 15 residues. The V gene's germline CDR1 is LNHDA and CDR2 SQIVND (reference sequence). CDR3 sequence reads: CASSTPAGARNEQFF. CDR3 nucleotide sequence: TGTGCCAGTAGTACCCCAGCGGGAGCCCGGAATGAGCAGTTCTTC.

The chain couples TRBV2 to TRBJ1-1; D unclear. Germline lookup yields CDR1 SNHLY and CDR2 FYNNEI. The ends were cut back, 8 bases at V and 1 base at J, with 5 bases in the middle. The CDR3 totals 11 residues. The CDR3, as DNA: TGTGCCAGCCAAAGGAACACTGAAGCTTTCTTT. Translating it yields CASQRNTEAFF.

The table lists this clone with a count of one. The chain joins TRBV7-3 to TRBJ2-4, with TRBD1 identical over 8 bases. The CDR3 covers 14 residues. Germline V gives CDR1 SGHTA, CDR2 FQGTGA. Losses at the gene ends were 5 bases for V and 10 bases for J; bases not matched to a gene: 10. This CDR3 reads CASSLTTGEGIQYF. In DNA, the CDR3 is TGTGCCAGCAGCCTTACGACAGGGGAAGGAATTCAGTACTTC.

The chain carries TRBV30 and TRBJ2-1; 8 bases are shared with TRBD1. CDR1 and CDR2 from the germline V gene are GTSNPN and SVGIG (reference sequence). The CDR3 has 14 residues. V shed 2 bases, J shed 4 bases, and the junction held 4 bases outside the gene matches. Written as DNA, the CDR3 is TGTGCCTGGAGTATCGGGACAGGTTACAATGAGCAGTTCTTC. Translating it yields CAWSIGTGYNEQFF.

The gene calls are TRBV11-3 and TRBJ1-4; D unclear. This CDR3 region has 14 residues. The germline V gene has CDR1 SGHNT and CDR2 YENEEA. V was cut by 5 bases and J by 8 bases, with 15 bases left in between. The CDR3 DNA sequence: TGTGCCAGCAGCCGTGGAGGGCTCGACGAAAAACTGTTTTTT. Translating it yields CASSRGGLDEKLFF.

The rearrangement links TRBV5-4 to TRBJ2-3; 7 nucleotides match TRBD1. CDR1 and CDR2 from the germline V gene are SGHNT and YYREEE (reference sequence). The CDR3 spans 15 residues. Germline trimming cut 1 base from V and 3 bases from J; bases unmatched to any gene: 5. This CDR3 reads CASSLWPGGTDTQYF. In nucleotides, the CDR3 is TGTGCCAGCAGCTTGTGGCCAGGGGGAACAGATACGCAGTATTTT.

This chain joins TRBV28 and TRBJ2-1, with 7 bases fitting TRBD1. Per the germline V gene, CDR1 is MDHEN and CDR2 is SYDVKM. J gave up 10 bases and V 6 bases, and 12 bases lay outside the gene matches. The CDR3 totals 14 residues. The DNA for the CDR3 is TGTGCCAGCAGCCCCCGACAGGGCCACTACGAGCAGTTCTTC. Its protein product is CASSPRQGHYEQFF.

This clone appeared a single time. The J gene is TRBJ2-5, the V gene TRBV5-1; D is possibly TRBD2 (5 bases). V dropped 1 base and J dropped 5 bases, with 9 bases sitting between them. CDR3 length equals 13 residues. In germline, CDR1 is SGHRS, CDR2 YFSETQ. CDR3 in amino acids: CASSLLTGETQYF. CDR3 in DNA: TGCGCCAGCAGCTTGTTGACGGGGGAGACCCAGTACTTC.

This chain links TRBV29-1 with TRBJ2-6; D not certain. Between the trimmed V and J ends, which lost 6 bases and 0 bases, there was a span of 9 bases. The CDR3 contains 14 residues. The V gene's germline CDR1 is SQVTM and CDR2 ANQGSEA. CDR3 in amino acids: CSVGWGSGANVLTF. As DNA, the CDR3 is TGCAGCGTGGGTTGGGGCTCTGGGGCCAACGTCCTGACTTTC.